The clone carrying this TCR beta chain occurred a few times. This entry comes from a study of T-cell reconstitution after alpha-beta-depleted transplantation in children. For TCRbeta, the library was prepared with unique molecular identifiers. TCRdb reprocessed the PCR reads via MiXCR and lists one record per CDR3 protein. The sample comprises approximately 240,000 distinct CDR3 sequences, 8.5% to 10% of which are singletons, and less than 8% rests with the top ten. This CDR3 spans 16 amino acids. Germline V gives CDR1 SGHAT, CDR2 FQNNGV. With 0 bases clipped from V and 4 bases from J, the junction kept 4 bases outside the gene matches.

The sequence was obtained from a human donor who donated a stem cell graft to a child with acute lymphoblastic leukemia. The V gene is TRBV11-2, the J gene TRBJ2-5; 11 bases are a match to TRBD2. Here the sequenced sample was PBMCs from the stem cell graft donor, taken from the stem cell graft. The CDR3 sequence is CASSLEVAGGRETQYF. CDR3 coding DNA: TGTGCCAGCAGCTTAGAGGTAGCGGGGGGGAGAGAGACCCAGTACTTC.